The rows below give T cell receptor beta chains drawn from one sample of a study of cytomegalovirus exposure and HLA in healthy donors. Assay: immunoSEQ multiplex PCR; the TCRdb copy retains only in-frame clones and omits some. The sample consists of some 86,000 clones, approximately 70% of them appearing once. The material sequenced was PBMCs. These receptors were taken from a man younger than 45 in good health and CMV-seronegative. CDR3s include the opening cysteine and the closing phenylalanine or tryptophan. A D gene is named only where the DNA matches it firmly. Clone size appears in some rows only: once, few, many, or a class for an expanded clone.

NA,TRBJ1-5,NA,TRBV2,TGTGCCAGCAGTGATGGGGGCTTAGATCAGCCCCAGCATTTT,CASSDGGLDQPQHF
NA,TRBJ2-3,few,TRBV7-9,TGTGCCAGCAGCCCCCCCTCGGGAGATACGCAGTATTTT,CASSPPSGDTQYF
NA,TRBJ1-1,NA,TRBV7-2,TGTGCCAGCAGCTTACGTATTCAGATTGACACTGAAGCTTTCTTT,CASSLRIQIDTEAFF
TRBD1,TRBJ2-7,few,TRBV4-3,TGCGCCAGCAGCCAAGGGCAGGGGGCATATTTCGAGCAGTACTTC,CASSQGQGAYFEQYF
NA,TRBJ2-1,NA,TRBV7-3,TGTGCCAGCAGCTTAAGGCAGGACAATGAGCAGTTCTTC,CASSLRQDNEQFF
NA,TRBJ1-5,NA,TRBV15,TGTGCCACCAGCGGAGGGGGAGGACCGTATAGCAATCAGCCCCAGCATTTT,CATSGGGGPYSNQPQHF
TRBD1,TRBJ1-5,NA,TRBV19,TGTGCCAGTAGTATGGGACAGGAAAATAGCAATCAGCCCCAGCATTTT,CASSMGQENSNQPQHF
NA,TRBJ2-1,NA,TRBV11-1,TGTGCCAGCAGCTTAGCGGGGAGGAGCTACAATGAGCAGTTCTTC,CASSLAGRSYNEQFF
NA,TRBJ2-7,NA,TRBV5-1,TGCGCCAGCAGCCTCGGGACGGGGGAAGGGGAGCAGTACTTC,CASSLGTGEGEQYF
TRBD1,TRBJ1-5,few,TRBV28,TGTGCCAGCAGGCGACAGGGAAATCAGCCCCAGCATTTT,CASRRQGNQPQHF
NA,TRBJ1-5,NA,TRBV28,TGTGCCAGCACAAGGGATGGAGGGGCGGGACAGCCCCAGCATTTT,CASTRDGGAGQPQHF
NA,TRBJ2-7,NA,TRBV14,TGTGCCAGCAGCCCCGGGACTCTTCTTATGAAGCAGTACTTC,CASSPGTLLMKQYF
NA,TRBJ1-1,NA,TRBV30,TGTGCCTGGACTCGCTTTCCCGGGACACCGAACACTGAAGCTTTCTTT,CAWTRFPGTPNTEAFF
NA,TRBJ2-5,NA,TRBV6-1,TGTGCCAGCAGCCAGGGGGAGACCCAGTACTTC,CASSQGETQYF
TRBD2,TRBJ2-1,NA,TRBV4-2,TGTGCCAGCAGCCAAGGAGGGGCGGGAGGGCCTTTATTCTTC,CASSQGGAGGPLFF
TRBD1,TRBJ2-2,once,TRBV10-3,TGTGCCATCAGTACACAGGGGGACAACACCGGGGAGCTGTTTTTT,CAISTQGDNTGELFF